These 26 T cell receptor beta chains originate from one sample sequenced in a study of blood T cell repertoires in COVID-19. Here immunoSEQ multiplex PCR was the method, and the copy in TCRdb shows in-frame clones only, minus some. The sample carries around 92,000 clones, roughly 89% recorded once. Source material: peripheral blood. These receptors originate from a woman older than 75 with active COVID-19.

The chain carries TRBV28 and TRBJ2-5; D possibly corresponds to TRBD1 (6 bases). The CDR3 length is 13 residues. Trimming took off 5 bases at V and 7 bases at J, with 14 bases between the two ends. Germline V CDR1 and CDR2: MDHEN, SYDVKM. CDR3 residues: CASSPGTRGTQYF. In DNA form, the CDR3 reads TGTGCCAGCAGTCCCGGGACACGAGGGACCCAGTACTTC.

The rearrangement links TRBV7-2 to TRBJ2-5; a weak D match, TRBD1 (5 bases). Per the germline V gene, CDR1 is SGHTA and CDR2 is FQGNSA. This CDR3 comprises 15 residues. The ends were cut back, 4 bases at V and 2 bases at J, with 14 bases in the middle. DNA for the CDR3: TGTGCCAGCAGCTGGGGCGGTGCGCGTCAAGAGACCCAGTACTTC. Translation: CASSWGGARQETQYF.

The gene calls are TRBV16 and TRBJ2-3; a possible D gene is TRBD1 (6 bases). The germline gives CDR1 KGHSY, CDR2 FQNENV. This CDR3 region has 15 residues. The V end lost 5 bases, the J end lost 4 bases, and 16 bases lay between the germline ends. CDR3 residues: CASSIRGTDADTQYF. The CDR3, as DNA: TGTGCCAGCAGCATAAGGGGGACGGACGCAGATACGCAGTATTTT.

The V gene is TRBV4-1, the J gene TRBJ2-4, with 7 bases identical to TRBD2. This CDR3 contains 14 residues. The germline CDR1 and CDR2 sequences are MGHRA and YSYEKL. The ends lost 4 bases at V and 8 bases at J; junction bases unmatched: 8. The CDR3 nucleotides read TGCGCCAGCAGCCCGGGGGGAGGATTAGACATTCAGTACTTC. It translates to CASSPGGGLDIQYF.

This chain connects TRBV6-5 to TRBJ2-7; 12 bases are shared with TRBD1. This CDR3 region has 13 residues. Germline V gives CDR1 MNHEY, CDR2 SVGAGI. After removal of 8 bases from V and 6 bases from J, the junction contained 5 bases not matched to a gene. The CDR3 nucleotides are TGTGCCAGCCAGGGACAGGGGGCGGTCGAGCAGTACTTC. Encoded protein: CASQGQGAVEQYF.

The chain joins TRBV5-1 to TRBJ2-7; D gene uncertain. Germline V lookup: CDR1 SGHRS, CDR2 YFSETQ. The CDR3 runs 14 residues. Trimming removed 0 bases from V and 2 bases from J, with 9 bases in between. The CDR3 sequence is CASSLVPGTYEQYF. CDR3 in DNA: TGCGCCAGCAGCTTGGTTCCAGGAACCTACGAGCAGTACTTC.

The chain carries TRBV5-1 and TRBJ1-6, with D perhaps matching TRBD1 (6 bases). The CDR3 is 13 residues long. The germline V and J ends were trimmed by 5 bases and 10 bases, with 13 bases remaining between them. CDR1 SGHRS and CDR2 YFSETQ come from the germline V gene. The CDR3 region is CASRWDNLSPLHF. In DNA, the CDR3 is TGCGCCAGCAGGTGGGACAACTTATCACCCCTCCACTTT.

This sequence joins TRBV7-6 and TRBJ1-1; maybe TRBD1 (5 bases). Germline CDR1 and CDR2: SGHVS and FNYEAQ. V lost 5 bases and J lost 6, with 25 bases in between. The CDR3 totals 17 residues. For the CDR3, the DNA is TGTGCCAGCAGCCTCACTTGGCCGGTTTCGGGGGTTTCTGAAGCTTTCTTT. Translated: CASSLTWPVSGVSEAFF.

The chain couples TRBV7-8 to TRBJ1-2; weak D call: TRBD1 (5 bases). Deletions cut 5 bases from V and 4 bases from J, with 17 bases between. Germline V gene sequence: CDR1 SGHVS, CDR2 FQNEAQ. The CDR3 length is 15 residues. CDR3 loop: CASSPRAGSGYGYTF. In DNA, the CDR3 is TGTGCCAGCAGCCCCCGGGCAGGGTCCGGCTATGGCTACACCTTC.

This chain uses TRBV27 with TRBJ2-7, with a tentative D call TRBD1 (6 bases). V was trimmed by 6 bases and J by 3 bases, leaving 12 bases between them. CDR3 length: 13 residues. In germline, CDR1 is MNHEY, CDR2 SMNVEV (reference sequence). CDR3 nucleotides: TGTGCCAGCAGGGACTTACAGGGCTACGAGCAGTACTTC. Its translation is CASRDLQGYEQYF.

The chain employs TRBV10-3 and TRBJ1-3; D remains unclear. The germline gives CDR1 ENHRY, CDR2 SYGVKD. This CDR3 comprises 13 residues. Trimming stripped 10 bases from V and 4 bases from J, with 14 bases between. CDR3 in DNA: TGTGCCACACACGACAAGACGGGAAACACCATATATTTT. Protein: CATHDKTGNTIYF.

The rearrangement links TRBV30 to TRBJ2-3; TRBD2 agrees at 8 bases. Germline assignment: CDR1 GTSNPN and CDR2 SVGIG (reference sequence). V trimming: 4 bases; J trimming: 7 bases; junction bases outside the gene matches: 13. This CDR3 spans 15 amino acids. The CDR3 DNA is TGTGCCTGGACCCGTTTGAGCGGGAGATCATATACGCAGTATTTT. Amino acids: CAWTRLSGRSYTQYF.

The chain carries TRBV6-2 or TRBV6-3 and TRBJ2-7, with a tentative D call TRBD1 (5 bases). Per the germline V gene, CDR1 is MNHEY and CDR2 is SVGEGT. CDR3 length: 18 amino acids. V lost 6 bases, J lost 0 bases, and 24 bases lay in between. The CDR3 is CASSWGRRVGAPSYEQYF. The CDR3 DNA follows: TGTGCCAGCAGCTGGGGTCGACGGGTTGGGGCTCCCTCCTACGAGCAGTACTTC.

The chain carries TRBV12-3 or TRBV12-4 and TRBJ1-5; a weak D match, TRBD1 (5 bases). The CDR3 extends over 12 amino acids. Trimming removed 7 bases at V and 4 bases at J, with 8 bases between. The CDR3 sequence is CASTSGNQPQHF. The CDR3 DNA sequence: TGTGCCAGCACCTCAGGGAATCAGCCCCAGCATTTT.

V gene TRBV11-2 combines with J gene TRBJ2-5, with 7 positions matching TRBD1. The V segment lost 5 bases and the J segment 3 bases; nucleotides outside the gene matches: 3. CDR3 length: 13 residues. From germline, CDR1 is SGHAT and CDR2 FQNNGV. This chain's CDR3 is CASSRGTEETQYF. CDR3 DNA sequence: TGTGCCAGCAGCCGAGGGACAGAAGAGACCCAGTACTTC.

This clone is a singleton in its sample. V is TRBV6-5 and J is TRBJ2-2, with no clear D. V was shortened by 6 bases and J by 4 bases, with 12 bases between the two germline ends. Germline V gene sequence: CDR1 MNHEY, CDR2 SVGAGI. This CDR3 is 14 amino acids long. CDR3 sequence: CASRQAGLTGELFF. The CDR3 coding sequence is TGTGCCAGCAGGCAGGCAGGTCTCACCGGGGAGCTGTTTTTT.

The chain links TRBV7-2 to TRBJ2-4; a possible D gene is TRBD2 (5 bases). The CDR3 totals 13 residues. Germline V gene sequence: CDR1 SGHTA, CDR2 FQGNSA. V lost 5 bases and J 5 bases, leaving 10 bases between the germline ends. The CDR3 sequence is CASSTKRENIQYF. CDR3 bases: TGTGCCAGCAGCACAAAGAGGGAAAACATTCAGTACTTC.

This chain connects TRBV6-6 to TRBJ2-5; 11 bases map to TRBD2. Germline V CDR1 and CDR2: MNHNY, SVGAGI (reference sequence). The V segment lost 2 bases and the J segment 5 bases; nucleotides outside the gene matches: 7. The CDR3 extends over 16 amino acids. CDR3 residues: CASSYATSGIRETQYF. CDR3 sequence (DNA): TGTGCCAGCAGTTACGCGACTAGCGGGATTAGGGAGACCCAGTACTTC.

The chain links TRBV9 to TRBJ2-1; possibly TRBD2 for D (5 bases). The CDR3 spans 16 residues. Between the trimmed V and J ends, which lost 0 bases and 8 bases, there was a span of 18 bases. Germline CDR1 reads SGDLS; CDR2 reads YYNGEE. The CDR3 nucleotides are TGTGCCAGCAGCGTAGCTGGCCCTTCAACCGGGGATGAGCAGTTCTTC. Translated, it gives CASSVAGPSTGDEQFF. The variable domain in full, with the rest retrieved from reference TRBV9 and TRBJ2-1, is DSGVTQTPKHLITATGQRVTLRCSPRSGDLSVYWYQQSLDQGLQFLIQYYNGEERAKGNILERFSAQQFPDLHSELNLSSLELGDSALYFCASSVAGPSTGDEQFFGPGTRLTVL.

This clone was seen once. The V call is TRBV28, the J call TRBJ1-6; D is uncertain. V was shortened by 11 bases and J by 5 bases, with 13 bases between the two germline ends. The CDR3 length is 13 residues. From germline, CDR1 is MDHEN and CDR2 SYDVKM. The CDR3 nucleotides read TGTGCCCATTCCCCGGTTAATAATTCACCCCTCCACTTT. Residues: CAHSPVNNSPLHF.

The chain combines TRBV18 with TRBJ2-2, with D perhaps matching TRBD1 (6 bases). V was pared by 0 bases and J by 4 bases, with 9 bases between. The CDR3 loop spans 15 amino acids. The germline gives CDR1 KGHSH, CDR2 LQKENI. The CDR3 loop is CASSPPAGATGELFF. In DNA, the CDR3 is TGTGCCAGCTCACCACCGGCAGGGGCCACCGGGGAGCTGTTTTTT.

The V call is TRBV24-1, the J call TRBJ2-7; TRBD2 aligns across 9 bases. This CDR3 has 14 residues. V gave up 4 bases and J gave up 3 bases; unmatched junction bases: 3. Germline-derived CDR1 and CDR2 are KGHDR and SFDVKD. DNA for the CDR3: TGTGCCACCAGTGAAGATAGCGGGGGCTACGAGCAGTACTTC. The encoded protein is CATSEDSGGYEQYF.

The V gene is TRBV7-3, the J gene TRBJ2-5; possible D gene TRBD2, 6 bases. Germline CDR1 reads SGHTA; CDR2 reads FQGTGA. The germline V and J ends were trimmed by 3 bases and 4 bases, with 6 bases remaining between them. CDR3 length: 12 amino acids. This chain's CDR3 is CASSFGGETQYF. Written as DNA, the CDR3 is TGTGCCAGCAGCTTCGGGGGAGAGACCCAGTACTTC.

The gene calls are TRBV4-3 and TRBJ2-7, with TRBD1 as a possible D gene (5 bases). There are 13 residues in the CDR3. The germline gives CDR1 LGHNA, CDR2 YSLEER. V lost 4 bases, J lost 5 bases, and 12 bases lay in between. The DNA for the CDR3 is TGCGCCAGCAGCCGTTTTCAGGGCCACGAGCAGTACTTC. This sequence encodes CASSRFQGHEQYF.

The V call is TRBV12-5, the J call TRBJ2-5, with TRBD1 identical over 7 bases. Unmatched junction bases numbered 7, after V lost 5 bases and J lost 4 bases. The CDR3 has 14 residues. Germline V gives CDR1 LGHNT, CDR2 FRNRAP. Here the CDR3 reads CASGIPRGRETQYF. CDR3 DNA sequence: TGTGCTAGTGGTATCCCGAGGGGGCGAGAGACCCAGTACTTC.

This clone appeared a few times. This rearrangement joins TRBV4-3 to TRBJ2-3; a weak D match, TRBD2 (5 bases). Trimming shortened V by 1 base and J by 3 bases, and 14 bases separated the two germline ends. CDR1 and CDR2 (germline): LGHNA, YSLEER. There are 16 residues in the CDR3. CDR3 coding DNA: TGCGCCAGCAGCCAAGGAAGCCAGCGGTTAACAGATACGCAGTATTTT. Protein product: CASSQGSQRLTDTQYF.